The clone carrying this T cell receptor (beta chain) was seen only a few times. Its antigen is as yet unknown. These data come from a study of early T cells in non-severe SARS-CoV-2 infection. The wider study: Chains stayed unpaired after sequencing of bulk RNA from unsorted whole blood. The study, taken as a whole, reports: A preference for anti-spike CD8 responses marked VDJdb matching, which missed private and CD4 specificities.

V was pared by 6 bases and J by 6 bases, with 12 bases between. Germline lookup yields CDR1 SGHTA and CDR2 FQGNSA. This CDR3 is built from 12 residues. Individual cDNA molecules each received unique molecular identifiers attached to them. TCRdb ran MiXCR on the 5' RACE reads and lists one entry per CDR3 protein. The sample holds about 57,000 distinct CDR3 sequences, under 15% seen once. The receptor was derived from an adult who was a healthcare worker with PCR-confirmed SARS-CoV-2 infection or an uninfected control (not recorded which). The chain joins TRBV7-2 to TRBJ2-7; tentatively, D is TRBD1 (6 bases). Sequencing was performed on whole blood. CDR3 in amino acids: CASRYTGTEQYF. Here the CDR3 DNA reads TGTGCCAGCAGGTACACAGGGACCGAGCAGTACTTC.